The rows below give T cell receptor beta chains drawn from one sample of a study of blood T cell repertoires in COVID-19. Data came from immunoSEQ multiplex PCR; TCRdb stores just in-frame clones and leaves some out. This repertoire shows about 35,000 clones, about nine tenths found once; its top ten account for about 2.2%. Specimen: peripheral blood. These receptors came from a man aged 50-60 years with active COVID-19. Each CDR3 is given with its conserved first and last residue. The D gene is left open where the match is weak. The size field is filled for only some rows; it gives once, few, many or a size class.

>NA|TRBD2|TRBJ2-1|TRBV7-9
CASSYSTSGTSGGYEQFF
TGTGCCAGCAGTTATAGCACTTCCGGGACTAGCGGGGGGTATGAGCAGTTCTTC
>NA|NA|TRBJ2-1|TRBV18
CASSPPSGPYNEQFF
TGTGCCAGCTCACCACCCAGCGGGCCCTACAATGAGCAGTTCTTC
>NA|NA|TRBJ1-1|TRBV30
CAWSAPPDWGTEAFF
TGTGCCTGGAGTGCCCCCCCGGACTGGGGAACTGAAGCTTTCTTT
>NA|TRBD2|TRBJ2-7|TRBV7-8
CASSLRLAGAFEQYF
TGTGCCAGCAGCTTACGTTTAGCGGGAGCTTTCGAGCAGTACTTC
>NA|NA|TRBJ2-7|TRBV20-1
CSARGTNEQYF
TGCAGTGCTAGGGGGACAAACGAGCAGTACTTC
>NA|NA|TRBJ1-6|TRBV4-2
CASSQRTAPDSPLHF
TGTGCCAGCAGCCAACGGACAGCGCCCGATTCACCCCTCCACTTT
>NA|TRBD1|TRBJ1-2|TRBV6-5
CASTYRQGGYYGYTF
TGTGCCAGCACCTATCGACAGGGTGGCTATTATGGCTACACCTTC
>NA|TRBD1|TRBJ1-4|TRBV27
CASSFRGQDNEKLFF
TGTGCCAGCAGTTTTCGGGGACAGGATAATGAAAAACTGTTTTTT
>NA|TRBD1|TRBJ1-2|TRBV29-1
CSATLLGQGYGYTF
TGCAGCGCGACTTTATTGGGACAGGGATATGGCTACACCTTC
>NA|NA|TRBJ2-7|TRBV6-2/TRBV6-3
CASSYRRASVEQYF
TGTGCCAGCAGTTACCGTAGAGCCTCTGTGGAGCAGTACTTC
>NA|NA|TRBJ2-7|TRBV4-2
CASSQDQTSIDEQYF
TGTGCCAGCAGCCAAGACCAGACTAGTATAGACGAGCAGTACTTC
>NA|TRBD1|TRBJ2-3|TRBV9
CASSPSGGQTDTQYF
TGTGCCAGCAGCCCCTCTGGGGGACAGACAGATACGCAGTATTTT
>NA|NA|TRBJ1-1|TRBV7-9
CASSFGKNTEAFF
TGTGCCAGCAGCTTCGGGAAGAACACTGAAGCTTTCTTT
>NA|TRBD1|TRBJ2-2|TRBV7-3
CASSSQGLKGELFF
TGTGCCAGCAGCTCACAGGGGTTGAAAGGGGAGCTGTTTTTT
>NA|NA|TRBJ1-1|TRBV5-1
CASSYATGRSTEAFF
TGCGCCAGCAGTTACGCAACCGGGAGGTCCACTGAAGCTTTCTTT
>NA|TRBD2|TRBJ2-7|TRBV6-5
CAGGTSSPYEQYF
TGTGCCGGGGGGACTAGCTCGCCGTACGAGCAGTACTTC
>NA|TRBD1|TRBJ1-2|TRBV7-8
CASSYSTTGNYGGYTF
TGTGCCAGCAGCTACTCAACGACAGGGAATTACGGAGGCTACACCTTC
>NA|NA|TRBJ1-1|TRBV11-3
CASSRLEELFNTEAFF
TGTGCCAGCAGCCGTTTGGAGGAGTTGTTCAACACTGAAGCTTTCTTT
>NA|NA|TRBJ2-1|TRBV7-8
CASSYGQLGNEQFF
TGTGCCAGCAGCTACGGACAATTGGGAAATGAGCAGTTCTTC
>NA|NA|TRBJ2-5|TRBV6-1
CASSFSGFVETQYF
TGTGCCAGCAGTTTTTCGGGGTTTGTGGAGACCCAGTACTTC
>NA|NA|TRBJ2-2|TRBV7-3
CASSFNREGISGELFF
TGTGCCAGCAGCTTTAACAGGGAGGGGATCTCCGGGGAGCTGTTTTTT
>NA|TRBD2|TRBJ2-3|TRBV29-1
CSLMGGGAVNTQYF
TGCAGCCTCATGGGCGGGGGGGCCGTGAATACGCAGTATTTT
>NA|TRBD1|TRBJ2-3|TRBV7-3
CASSRSGQATDTQYF
TGTGCCAGCAGCAGAAGTGGACAGGCCACAGATACGCAGTATTTT
>NA|TRBD2|TRBJ2-1|TRBV19
CASRTTSGIYNEQFF
TGTGCCAGTAGGACTACTAGCGGCATATACAATGAGCAGTTCTTC
>NA|TRBD1|TRBJ1-1|TRBV3-1/TRBV3-2
CASSQGQGAKAFF
TGTGCCAGCAGCCAAGGACAGGGGGCGAAAGCTTTCTTT
>NA|NA|TRBJ1-4|TRBV29-1
CSVRGQNEKLFF
TGCAGCGTTCGCGGACAGAATGAAAAACTGTTTTTT
>NA|NA|TRBJ1-1|TRBV6-6
CASSSRQTNTEAFF
TGTGCCAGCAGCTCTCGACAGACAAACACTGAAGCTTTCTTT
>NA|NA|TRBJ1-4|TRBV18
CASSPRTQGTNEKLFF
TGTGCCAGCTCACCACGGACTCAGGGGACTAATGAAAAACTGTTTTTT
>NA|TRBD1|TRBJ2-7|TRBV9
CASSVRDRGVDSNYEQYF
TGTGCCAGCAGCGTCCGGGACAGGGGCGTCGACTCCAACTACGAGCAGTACTTC
>NA|NA|TRBJ2-3|TRBV4-1
CASSQVSRGRNTQYF
TGCGCCAGCAGCCAAGTCTCCAGGGGACGGAATACGCAGTATTTT
>NA|NA|TRBJ2-3|TRBV2
CASSSLSDTQYF
TGTGCCAGCAGTTCTCTATCAGATACGCAGTATTTT
>NA|NA|TRBJ2-3|TRBV11-3
CASSLGLQGTDTQYF
TGTGCCAGCAGCTTAGGTCTGCAGGGCACAGATACGCAGTATTTT
>NA|NA|TRBJ1-2|TRBV19
CASSRGEGSGYTF
TGTGCCAGTAGTCGCGGGGAGGGAAGTGGCTACACCTTC
>NA|NA|TRBJ2-1|TRBV12-3/TRBV12-4
CASSRGRVNEQFF
TGTGCCAGCAGTAGGGGGAGGGTAAATGAGCAGTTCTTC
>few|NA|TRBJ2-3|TRBV11-2
CASSLDRVGQYF
TGTGCCAGCAGCTTAGATCGGGTGGGGCAGTATTTT
>NA|NA|TRBJ1-2|TRBV19
CASSSKGIPRPNYGYTF
TGTGCCAGTAGTAGTAAGGGGATCCCCCGGCCAAACTATGGCTACACCTTC
>once|NA|TRBJ2-6|TRBV4-1
CASSQVVVSGYGANVLTF
TGCGCCAGCAGCCAAGTAGTCGTTAGTGGTTACGGGGCCAACGTCCTGACTTTC
>once|NA|TRBJ1-1|TRBV9
CASSGVPIPGVGDTEAFF
TGTGCCAGCAGCGGAGTCCCCATTCCGGGAGTCGGCGACACTGAAGCTTTCTTT
>NA|TRBD2|TRBJ2-7|TRBV11-2
CASSPIRGGSYEQYF
TGTGCCAGCAGTCCCATCCGGGGGGGCTCCTACGAGCAGTACTTC
>NA|TRBD1|TRBJ2-1|TRBV30
CAWSVQGEQFF
TGTGCCTGGAGTGTACAGGGGGAGCAGTTCTTC
>NA|NA|TRBJ2-4|TRBV6-1
CASSEIVGSKNIQYF
TGTGCCAGCAGTGAAATTGTGGGCAGCAAAAACATTCAGTACTTC
>NA|NA|TRBJ2-1|TRBV24-1
CATCAAADNEQFF
TGTGCCACCTGTGCGGCGGCGGACAATGAGCAGTTCTTC
>NA|NA|TRBJ2-7|TRBV5-5
CASSLVGYEQYF
TGTGCCAGCAGCTTGGTCGGCTACGAGCAGTACTTC
>NA|NA|TRBJ2-4|TRBV3-1/TRBV3-2
CASSQARSHIQYF
TGTGCCAGCAGCCAAGCGAGGTCGCACATTCAGTACTTC
>NA|TRBD2|TRBJ2-3|TRBV9
CASSDSSGGMDTQYF
TGTGCCAGCAGCGACAGTAGCGGGGGGATGGATACGCAGTATTTT
>NA|TRBD1|TRBJ2-2|TRBV2
CASSPQGANTGELFF
TGTGCCAGCAGCCCACAGGGGGCCAACACCGGGGAGCTGTTTTTT
>NA|NA|TRBJ1-5|TRBV18
CASSPLNSNQPQHF
TGTGCCAGCTCACCACTTAATAGCAATCAGCCCCAGCATTTT
>NA|NA|TRBJ1-3|TRBV29-1
CSVEDLGGGNTIYF
TGCAGCGTTGAAGACCTAGGGGGTGGAAACACCATATATTTT
>NA|TRBD1|TRBJ1-2|TRBV16
CASSRDRDAGYTF
TGTGCCAGCAGCCGCGACAGGGACGCTGGCTACACCTTC
>NA|TRBD2|TRBJ2-5|TRBV5-1
CASSPPLAGGPQYF
TGCGCCAGCAGCCCTCCACTAGCGGGGGGTCCCCAGTACTTC
>NA|TRBD2|TRBJ2-1|TRBV29-1
CSVERREGYNEQFF
TGCAGCGTTGAGCGGCGGGAGGGCTACAATGAGCAGTTCTTC
>NA|NA|TRBJ2-1|TRBV6-6
CASRPGMVYNEQFF
TGTGCCAGCAGACCGGGTATGGTCTACAATGAGCAGTTCTTC
>NA|NA|TRBJ1-2|TRBV2
CASSGNRQLNYGYTF
TGTGCCAGCAGTGGTAACAGGCAGCTGAACTATGGCTACACCTTC
>NA|NA|TRBJ2-2|TRBV4-2
CASSLGGDTGELFF
TGTGCCAGCAGCCTCGGAGGCGACACCGGGGAGCTGTTTTTT
>NA|TRBD2|TRBJ2-7|TRBV6-1
CASSEPGTSVYEQYF
TGTGCCAGCAGTGAACCCGGGACTAGCGTCTACGAGCAGTACTTC
>NA|NA|TRBJ1-2|TRBV18
CASSPGSGTGGYTF
TGTGCCAGCTCACCTGGATCAGGTACTGGCGGCTACACCTTC
>NA|TRBD2|TRBJ2-2|TRBV10-3
CAIMGTSGRTGGELFF
TGTGCCATCATGGGGACTAGCGGGAGAACGGGCGGGGAGCTGTTTTTT
>few|NA|TRBJ1-4|TRBV12-5
CASGFGQTNEKLFF
TGTGCTAGTGGTTTCGGACAGACTAATGAAAAACTGTTTTTT